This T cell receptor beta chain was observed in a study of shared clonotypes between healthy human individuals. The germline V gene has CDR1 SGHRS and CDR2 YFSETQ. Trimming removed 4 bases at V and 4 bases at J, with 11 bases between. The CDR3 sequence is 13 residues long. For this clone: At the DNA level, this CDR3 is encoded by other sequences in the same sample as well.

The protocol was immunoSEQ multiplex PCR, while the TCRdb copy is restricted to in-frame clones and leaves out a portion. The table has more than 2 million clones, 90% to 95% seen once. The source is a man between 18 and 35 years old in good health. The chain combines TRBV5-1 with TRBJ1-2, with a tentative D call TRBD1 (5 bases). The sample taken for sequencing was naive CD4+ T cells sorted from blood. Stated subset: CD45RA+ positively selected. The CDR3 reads CASSPGLGYGYTF. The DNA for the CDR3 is TGCGCCAGCAGCCCAGGGCTCGGCTATGGCTACACCTTC.